What follows are 29 T cell receptor beta chains derived from one specimen sequenced in a study of T cell changes during pregnancy in multiple sclerosis. Assay used: immunoSEQ multiplex PCR; TCRdb lists only in-frame clones, some missing. The data show approximately 38,000 clones, approximately 94% seen once. The specimen comprised peripheral blood, sampled in the third trimester of pregnancy. Every receptor here comes from a female donor with multiple sclerosis, enrolled in a pregnancy study.

The rearrangement links TRBV4-1 to TRBJ1-3; D may be TRBD1 (6 bases). The germline V and J ends were trimmed by 3 bases and 1 base, with 25 bases remaining between them. The CDR3 spans 20 residues. The germline V gene encodes CDR1 MGHRA and CDR2 YSYEKL. This CDR3 is CASSQKAGTSTEESGNTIYF. CDR3 sequence (DNA): TGCGCCAGCAGCCAGAAGGCCGGGACATCGACTGAAGAATCTGGAAACACCATATATTTT.

The chain joins TRBV7-2 to TRBJ2-5; TRBD1 matches at 9 bases. The junction had 12 bases not matched to a gene; V was cut back by 4 bases and J by 6 bases. Looked up from germline, CDR1 is SGHTA and CDR2 is FQGNSA. This CDR3 is built from 16 residues. The CDR3 spells CASSSAPSGTGKTQYF. The CDR3 coding sequence is TGTGCCAGCAGCTCAGCACCATCCGGGACAGGGAAGACCCAGTACTTC. The whole variable domain, remainder taken from reference TRBV7-2 and TRBJ2-5, is GAGVSQSPSNKVTEKGKDVELRCDPISGHTALYWYRQSLGQGLEFLIYFQGNSAPDKSGLPSDRFSAERTGGSVSTLTIQRTQQEDSAVYLCASSSAPSGTGKTQYFGPGTRLLVL.

The J gene is TRBJ1-2, the V gene TRBV11-1; D is ambiguous. V shed 1 base and J shed 11 bases, with 11 bases lying between them. This CDR3 is built from 12 residues. The germline gives CDR1 SGHAT, CDR2 FQDESV (reference sequence). The CDR3 reads CASSLDTRGYTF. CDR3 in DNA: TGTGCCAGCAGCTTAGACACCCGCGGTTACACCTTC. The complete variable domain, with remaining parts taken from reference TRBV11-1 and TRBJ1-2, reads EAEVAQSPRYKITEKSQAVAFWCDPISGHATLYWYRQILGQGPELLVQFQDESVVDDSQLPKDRFSAERLKGVDSTLKIQPAELGDSAMYLCASSLDTRGYTFGSGTRLTVV.

The V and J genes are TRBV7-9 and TRBJ2-1, with D uncertain. V dropped 5 bases and J dropped 0 bases, with 17 bases sitting between them. Per the germline V gene, CDR1 is SEHNR and CDR2 is FQNEAQ (reference sequence). The CDR3 runs 17 residues. The CDR3 sequence is CASSPKAGLSSYNEQFF. Here the CDR3 DNA reads TGTGCCAGCAGCCCGAAGGCAGGTCTTTCCTCCTACAATGAGCAGTTCTTC.

This chain links TRBV19 with TRBJ1-2; D possibly corresponds to TRBD1 (5 bases). This CDR3 comprises 12 residues. Germline V gives CDR1 LNHDA, CDR2 SQIVND (reference sequence). V lost 6 bases to trimming and J lost 5 bases, with 10 bases between them. CDR3: CASSIRGYGYTF. CDR3 nucleotides: TGTGCCAGTAGCATTAGGGGATATGGCTACACCTTC.

The gene calls are TRBV30 and TRBJ2-7, with 10 positions matching TRBD1. The CDR3 consists of 14 residues. Trimming removed 4 bases from V and 4 bases from J; junction bases left unmatched: 7. Per germline, CDR1 GTSNPN and CDR2 SVGIG (reference sequence). The CDR3 bases are TGTGCCTGGACCGGGCCGGGACAGGGGTACGAGCAGTACTTC. Amino acid sequence: CAWTGPGQGYEQYF.

J is TRBJ2-3 and V is TRBV2, with 12 bases identical to TRBD2. Germline loops: CDR1 SNHLY, CDR2 FYNNEI. V was clipped by 8 bases and J by 8 bases; unmatched bases: 17. The CDR3 is 17 residues long. This chain's CDR3 is CASGRDLLAGGGGTQYF. The CDR3 nucleotides are TGTGCCAGCGGACGCGACCTACTAGCGGGGGGCGGGGGTACGCAGTATTTT.

The chain couples TRBV7-9 to TRBJ2-5; 11 nucleotides line up with TRBD2. CDR3 length: 15 residues. Trimming cost V 6 bases and J 3 bases; bases outside gene matches: 6. Per germline, CDR1 SEHNR and CDR2 FQNEAQ (reference sequence). CDR3: CASSGLAGPKETQYF. CDR3 coding DNA: TGTGCCAGCAGTGGACTAGCGGGCCCTAAAGAGACCCAGTACTTC. Filled out from reference TRBV7-9 and TRBJ2-5, the complete variable domain reads DTGVSQNPRHKITKRGQNVTFRCDPISEHNRLYWYRQTLGQGPEFLTYFQNEAQLEKSRLLSDRFSAERPKGSFSTLEIQRTEQGDSAMYLCASSGLAGPKETQYFGPGTRLLVL.

The rearrangement uses TRBV5-4 and TRBJ2-7; no reliable D call. V lost 4 bases and J lost 7, with 15 bases in between. The CDR3 runs to 13 residues. Germline V CDR1 and CDR2: SGHNT, YYREEE (reference sequence). The CDR3 DNA sequence: TGTGCCAGCAGCCCCGCGGCGAGTAGGGAGCAGTACTTC. It is translated as CASSPAASREQYF.

The genes are TRBV29-1 and TRBJ1-5, with a weak D call TRBD1 (5 bases). The ends were cut back, 4 bases at V and 5 bases at J, with 12 bases in the middle. The CDR3 has 13 residues. Germline lookup yields CDR1 SQVTM and CDR2 ANQGSEA. The CDR3: CSVAGGVDQPQHF. CDR3 nucleotide sequence: TGCAGCGTTGCTGGGGGGGTGGATCAGCCCCAGCATTTT.

This rearrangement joins TRBV4-3 to TRBJ1-4, with D possibly being TRBD1 (5 bases). CDR3 length: 16 amino acids. Per the germline V gene, CDR1 is LGHNA and CDR2 is YSLEER. V dropped 5 bases and J dropped 3 bases, with 16 bases sitting between them. The CDR3 loop reads CASSFSWGEANEKLFF. The CDR3 DNA sequence: TGCGCCAGCAGCTTTTCCTGGGGGGAGGCTAATGAAAAACTGTTTTTT.

The chain carries TRBV6-1 and TRBJ1-1; D unresolved. In germline, CDR1 is MNHNS, CDR2 SASEGT. V lost 3 bases and J 8 bases, leaving 16 bases between the germline ends. This CDR3 has 14 amino acids. This CDR3 is CASSDIGGDREAFF. The CDR3 region has the DNA TGTGCCAGCAGTGACATCGGAGGCGACCGGGAAGCTTTCTTT.

The V and J genes are TRBV7-9 and TRBJ1-2, with 9 bases aligning to TRBD1. The CDR3 consists of 13 residues. The trim removed 4 bases at V and 6 bases at J, leaving 3 bases unmatched. CDR1 SEHNR and CDR2 FQNEAQ come from the germline V gene (reference sequence). This CDR3 reads CASSSGDRDGYTF. Here the CDR3 DNA reads TGTGCCAGCAGCTCCGGGGACAGGGATGGCTACACCTTC.

This clone was seen only once. The chain recombines TRBV18 with TRBJ2-7; TRBD1 agrees at 9 bases. J was trimmed by 2 bases and V by 3 bases; bases with no gene match: 5. CDR1 is KGHSH, CDR2 LQKENI, per germline. The CDR3 sequence is 15 residues long. CDR3 loop: CASSPFGTGTYEQYF. Here the CDR3 DNA reads TGTGCCAGCTCACCCTTTGGGACAGGGACCTACGAGCAGTACTTC.

The chain joins TRBV4-3 to TRBJ2-5, with D possibly TRBD1 on 8 matching bases. The CDR3 loop spans 15 amino acids. With 4 bases removed from V and 3 bases from J, the gap between germline ends came to 15 bases. Germline CDR1 and CDR2: LGHNA and YSLEER. CDR3 amino acids: CASSPYTGGEETQYF. Written as DNA, the CDR3 is TGCGCCAGCAGCCCATATACAGGGGGGGAAGAGACCCAGTACTTC.

V is TRBV15 and J is TRBJ2-5; the D gene is possibly TRBD1 (8 bases). This CDR3 region has 17 residues. CDR1 is LNHNV, CDR2 YYDKDF, per germline (reference sequence). Trimming took off 5 bases at V and 1 base at J, with 20 bases between the two ends. CDR3 protein: CATSGIYRGGLQETQYF. CDR3 coding DNA: TGTGCCACCAGCGGAATATACAGGGGGGGGCTCCAAGAGACCCAGTACTTC.

The rearrangement uses TRBV18 and TRBJ1-2, with D possibly being TRBD1 (5 bases). The length of the CDR3 is 15 residues. With 0 bases removed from V and 5 bases from J, the gap between germline ends came to 13 bases. In germline, CDR1 is KGHSH, CDR2 LQKENI. CDR3 in amino acids: CASSPPVDSRYGYTF. The DNA for the CDR3 is TGTGCCAGCTCACCACCGGTCGACAGCCGATATGGCTACACCTTC.

The J gene is TRBJ2-2, the V gene TRBV5-4, with D possibly being TRBD1 (6 bases). This CDR3 region has 15 residues. V was cut by 2 bases and J by 2 bases, with 10 bases left in between. Germline CDR1 SGHNT, CDR2 YYREEE (reference sequence). CDR3 loop: CASSFDRSNTGELFF. In DNA form, the CDR3 reads TGTGCCAGCAGCTTTGACAGGAGCAACACCGGGGAGCTGTTTTTT.

The chain links TRBV18 to TRBJ1-1; no clear D. Trimming cost V 4 bases and J 2 bases, with 11 bases left between them. The germline V gene encodes CDR1 KGHSH and CDR2 LQKENI. This CDR3 contains 14 residues. This chain's CDR3 is CASSLSSSNTEAFF. The CDR3 DNA reads TGTGCCAGCTCACTATCTTCCTCCAACACTGAAGCTTTCTTT. Using reference TRBV18 and TRBJ1-1 for the parts outside the CDR3, the full variable domain is NAGVMQNPRHLVRRRGQEARLRCSPMKGHSHVYWYRQLPEEGLKFMVYLQKENIIDESGMPKERFSAEFPKEGPSILRIQQVVRGDSAAYFCASSLSSSNTEAFFGQGTRLTVV.

V and J are TRBV19 and TRBJ2-1; TRBD2 aligns across 12 bases. J was trimmed by 6 bases and V by 4 bases; bases with no gene match: 4. The CDR3 spans 15 residues. The V gene's germline CDR1 is LNHDA and CDR2 SQIVND (reference sequence). Here the CDR3 reads CASSTLAGGSNEQFF. The CDR3 DNA reads TGTGCCAGTAGTACTCTAGCGGGAGGGAGCAATGAGCAGTTCTTC.

This clone occurred once. The chain couples TRBV19 to TRBJ2-5; 7 bases match TRBD1. The germline V gene encodes CDR1 LNHDA and CDR2 SQIVND (reference sequence). Trimming at V came to 7 bases and at J to 7 bases, leaving 6 bases not matched to a gene. This CDR3 has 12 residues. The CDR3 is CASNQGVGTQYF. CDR3 in DNA: TGTGCCAGTAATCAGGGGGTAGGGACCCAGTACTTC.

This clone was detected only once. V gene TRBV11-3 combines with J gene TRBJ2-1, with 10 bases lining up with TRBD1. The CDR3 consists of 15 residues. Germline CDR1 SGHNT, CDR2 YENEEA. Germline trimming cut 4 bases from V and 8 bases from J; bases unmatched to any gene: 8. The CDR3 protein is CASSSRQGAMDEQFF. In nucleotides, the CDR3 is TGTGCCAGCAGCTCCCGACAGGGGGCGATGGATGAGCAGTTCTTC.

This chain links TRBV5-4 with TRBJ2-1, with TRBD2 identical over 7 bases. Germline V lookup: CDR1 SGHNT, CDR2 YYREEE (reference sequence). V was pared by 1 base and J by 7 bases, with 2 bases of the junction left unmatched. The CDR3 length is 13 residues. In DNA form, the CDR3 reads TGTGCCAGCAGCTTGCTAGCGGTGAATGAGCAGTTCTTC. Translating gives CASSLLAVNEQFF.

The rearrangement links TRBV2 to TRBJ1-3; D is possibly TRBD1 (5 bases). The V end was cut by 9 bases, the J end by 4 bases, with 19 bases between. The germline V gene encodes CDR1 SNHLY and CDR2 FYNNEI. The length of the CDR3 is 15 residues. The DNA of the CDR3 is TGTGCCAGGGAAGGGGTCGACGGTCTGGGAAACACCATATATTTT. Translation gives CAREGVDGLGNTIYF.

This clone was recorded once. The chain employs TRBV7-2 and TRBJ1-1; 10 nucleotides line up with TRBD1. The CDR3 runs 15 residues. Trimming removed 5 bases from V and 1 base from J; junction bases left unmatched: 4. Germline CDR1 reads SGHTA; CDR2 reads FQGNSA. This CDR3 is CASSPGDRGNTEAFF. In nucleotides, the CDR3 is TGTGCCAGCAGCCCCGGGGACAGGGGGAACACTGAAGCTTTCTTT.

The V gene is TRBV7-2, the J gene TRBJ1-4, with TRBD1 matching over 10 bases. The V gene's germline CDR1 is SGHTA and CDR2 FQGNSA. Trimming took 1 base from V and 4 from J; bases not matched to a gene: 9. The CDR3 sequence is 18 residues long. The CDR3: CASSLGSGQGIGNEKLFF. DNA for the CDR3: TGTGCCAGCAGCTTAGGGTCGGGACAGGGGATCGGTAATGAAAAACTGTTTTTT.

The chain joins TRBV6-5 to TRBJ2-1; 9 bases fit TRBD2. The V gene's germline CDR1 is MNHEY and CDR2 SVGAGI. There are 15 residues in the CDR3. With V trimmed by 8 bases and J by 8 bases, 13 bases remained unmatched. This chain's CDR3 is CASRSGGFQRDEQFF. The CDR3 DNA reads TGTGCCAGCCGTAGCGGGGGCTTTCAAAGGGATGAGCAGTTCTTC.

V and J are TRBV5-1 and TRBJ2-2, with 10 bases lining up with TRBD1. V dropped 4 bases and J dropped 5; count of bases not matched to a gene: 8. Germline CDR1 is SGHRS and CDR2 is YFSETQ. CDR3 size: 16 residues. The CDR3 reads CASSITGTGVTGELFF. CDR3 bases: TGCGCCAGCAGCATTACCGGGACAGGGGTAACCGGGGAGCTGTTTTTT.

This clone is a singleton in its sample. This chain joins TRBV4-3 and TRBJ1-2, with D perhaps matching TRBD1 (5 bases). This CDR3 has 14 amino acids. Germline CDR1 LGHNA, CDR2 YSLEER. The ends were cut back, 6 bases at V and 1 base at J, with 12 bases in the middle. This CDR3 reads CASSGGTFNYGYTF. In nucleotides, the CDR3 is TGCGCCAGCAGTGGCGGGACCTTTAACTATGGCTACACCTTC.